These 26 T cell receptor beta chains share one sample of origin, sequenced in a study of OX40 agonist ivuxolimab in advanced cancers. Libraries were prepared by immunoSEQ multiplex PCR; TCRdb keeps only in-frame clonotypes and omits some of them. Altogether 55,000 to 70,000 clones are present, approximately 83% being singletons, with the ten largest covering over 0.7%. The specimen comprised CD4+ or CD8+ T cells sorted from blood, sampled in a trial of the OX40 agonist ivuxolimab. These receptors originate from an adult with an advanced solid tumor such as melanoma, head and neck, liver or kidney cancer.

The genes are TRBV19 and TRBJ2-2; no definite D call. The CDR3 is 14 residues long. V lost 7 bases and J 0 bases, leaving 9 bases between the germline ends. Germline V gene lookup returns CDR1 LNHDA and CDR2 SQIVND (reference sequence). CDR3 DNA: TGTGCCAGTATTACTCAGGCGAACACCGGGGAGCTGTTTTTT. Protein product: CASITQANTGELFF.

This chain's CDR3 is CASSFGETQYF. The CDR3 nucleotides read TGTGCCAGCAGCTTTGGAGAGACCCAGTACTTC. This chain connects TRBV7-9 to TRBJ2-5; D unclear. Deletions cut 3 bases from V and 4 bases from J, with 3 bases between. Germline CDR1 SEHNR, CDR2 FQNEAQ (reference sequence). CDR3 size: 11 residues. The whole variable domain, remainder taken from reference TRBV7-9 and TRBJ2-5, is DTGVSQNPRHKITKRGQNVTFRCDPISEHNRLYWYRQTLGQGPEFLTYFQNEAQLEKSRLLSDRFSAERPKGSFSTLEIQRTEQGDSAMYLCASSFGETQYFGPGTRLLVL.

This chain uses TRBV6-1 with TRBJ2-2; D gene unclear. Trimming removed 6 bases from V and 1 base from J, with 9 bases in between. The CDR3 extends over 14 amino acids. Germline V gene data show CDR1 as MNHNS and CDR2 as SASEGT. The CDR3 sequence is CASSNRWNTGELFF. CDR3 DNA: TGTGCCAGCAGCAACCGCTGGAACACCGGGGAGCTGTTTTTT.

This clone has a single count. The chain carries TRBV19 and TRBJ2-7; TRBD1 matches 11 bases. Germline V gene lookup returns CDR1 LNHDA and CDR2 SQIVND (reference sequence). The CDR3 consists of 13 residues. V lost 11 bases to trimming and J lost 3 bases; unmatched junction nucleotides: 6. CDR3: CAASGTGGYEQYF. CDR3 in DNA: TGTGCCGCCTCCGGGACAGGGGGCTACGAGCAGTACTTC.

The chain uses TRBV7-8 and TRBJ2-5; TRBD2 agrees at 12 bases. The DNA end is more similar to TRBJ2-7, so the J call may be wrong. The length of the CDR3 is 18 residues. Germline CDR1 and CDR2: SGHVS and FQNEAQ. CDR3 DNA: TGTGCCAGCAGCTTAGTGTCACTAGCGGGGGGCACCTCCTACGAGCAGTACTTC. Protein sequence: CASSLVSLAGGTSYEQYF.

V gene TRBV5-1 combines with J gene TRBJ2-1, with 11 bases that match TRBD2. The junction had 6 bases not matched to a gene; V was cut back by 0 bases and J by 1 base. CDR3 length equals 18 residues. CDR1 is SGHRS, CDR2 YFSETQ, per germline. The CDR3 sequence: CASSLVMTSGDSYNEQFF. The CDR3 nucleotides read TGCGCCAGCAGCTTGGTTATGACTAGCGGGGATTCCTACAATGAGCAGTTCTTC.

The chain couples TRBV6-5 to TRBJ1-1, with D perhaps TRBD1 (5 bases). Germline values: CDR1 MNHEY, CDR2 SVGAGI. Between the trimmed V and J ends, which lost 5 bases and 6 bases, there was a span of 13 bases. The CDR3 runs to 13 residues. CDR3 residues: CASSTTGLSEAFF. CDR3 sequence (DNA): TGTGCCAGCAGTACGACGGGGCTTTCTGAAGCTTTCTTT.

This clone was detected a few times. The rearrangement joins TRBV19 to TRBJ1-6; possible D gene TRBD1, 5 bases. Germline V CDR1 and CDR2: LNHDA, SQIVND (reference sequence). This CDR3 has 13 residues. V was clipped by 7 bases and J by 7 bases, with 11 bases between them. CDR3 nucleotide sequence: TGTGCCAGTAACAGTGGGGGGAATTCACCCCTCCACTTT. Protein: CASNSGGNSPLHF.

In its sample, this clone was seen once. The chain carries TRBV28 and TRBJ1-2, with D uncertain. Germline loops: CDR1 MDHEN, CDR2 SYDVKM. The germline V and J ends were trimmed by 4 bases and 8 bases, with 14 bases remaining between them. The CDR3 has 13 amino acids. CDR3 amino acids: CASSSTSFRGYTF. CDR3 coding DNA: TGTGCCAGCAGTTCTACCTCTTTCCGGGGCTACACCTTC.

The chain combines TRBV6-1 with TRBJ2-1, with 7 bases lining up with TRBD2. This CDR3 spans 14 amino acids. CDR1 and CDR2 (germline): MNHNS, SASEGT. The V and J ends lost 4 bases and 7 bases, in that order; junction bases with no gene match: 7. CDR3 residues: CASSVGGGSNEQFF. The CDR3 DNA sequence: TGTGCCAGCAGTGTCGGGGGAGGGAGTAATGAGCAGTTCTTC.

The gene calls are TRBV28 and TRBJ1-1; D is uncertain. The V gene's germline CDR1 is MDHEN and CDR2 SYDVKM. The CDR3 contains 15 residues. Deletions cut 3 bases from V and 1 base from J, with 12 bases between. In DNA form, the CDR3 reads TGTGCCAGCAGTTTGGCTGCCCAGTCGAACACTGAAGCTTTCTTT. This translates into CASSLAAQSNTEAFF. Combining the CDR3 with reference TRBV28 and TRBJ1-1 gives the whole variable domain DVKVTQSSRYLVKRTGEKVFLECVQDMDHENMFWYRQDPGLGLRLIYFSYDVKMKEKGDIPEGYSVSREKKERFSLILESASTNQTSMYLCASSLAAQSNTEAFFGQGTRLTVV.

This rearrangement joins TRBV5-6 to TRBJ1-5; TRBD1 aligns across 7 bases. Per the germline V gene, CDR1 is SGHDT and CDR2 is YYEEEE. V gave up 4 bases and J gave up 1 base; unmatched junction bases: 8. This CDR3 contains 16 residues. The CDR3 is CASSIRQGESNQPQHF. The CDR3 nucleotides are TGTGCCAGCAGCATTAGACAGGGCGAGAGCAATCAGCCCCAGCATTTT. Variable domain in full (rest from reference TRBV5-6 and TRBJ1-5): DAGVTQSPTHLIKTRGQQVTLRCSPKSGHDTVSWYQQALGQGPQFIFQYYEEEERQRGNFPDRFSGHQFPNYSSELNVNALLLGDSALYLCASSIRQGESNQPQHFGDGTRLSIL.

This chain links TRBV11-2 with TRBJ2-1; TRBD2 agrees at 8 bases. Germline CDR1 reads SGHAT; CDR2 reads FQNNGV. The CDR3 length is 18 residues. After removal of 5 bases from V and 4 bases from J, the junction contained 16 bases not matched to a gene. The CDR3 is CASSAPPGTSGRYNEQFF. CDR3 coding DNA: TGTGCCAGCAGCGCCCCCCCGGGGACTAGTGGGAGATACAATGAGCAGTTCTTC.

As to this clone: Within the sample, other DNA sequences also encode this same CDR3. The chain couples TRBV7-2 to TRBJ2-5; weak D call: TRBD2 (5 bases). The CDR3 loop spans 14 amino acids. V dropped 2 bases and J dropped 7 bases, with 14 bases sitting between them. The germline CDR1 and CDR2 sequences are SGHTA and FQGNSA. As DNA, the CDR3 is TGTGCCAGCAGCTTATCGCGGCCCGAGGGGACCCAGTACTTC. Its protein product is CASSLSRPEGTQYF.

The chain couples TRBV4-2 to TRBJ2-1; D might be TRBD2 (5 bases). The CDR3 loop spans 15 amino acids. Germline V lookup: CDR1 LGHNA, CDR2 YNFKEQ. The V end was cut by 1 base, the J end by 4 bases, with 11 bases between. The CDR3 protein is CASSQVELGYNEQFF. CDR3 coding DNA: TGTGCCAGCAGCCAAGTCGAACTAGGATACAATGAGCAGTTCTTC.

The chain joins TRBV7-3 to TRBJ2-3; 7 bases line up with TRBD2. The ends lost 5 bases at V and 0 bases at J; junction bases unmatched: 11. The CDR3 contains 17 residues. In germline, CDR1 is SGHTA, CDR2 FQGTGA. CDR3 coding DNA: TGTGCCAGCAGCCTATTTTCTAGCGGAGCTAGCACAGATACGCAGTATTTT. It yields the protein CASSLFSSGASTDTQYF. The full variable domain, its missing parts supplied by reference TRBV7-3 and TRBJ2-3, is GAGVSQTPSNKVTEKGKYVELRCDPISGHTALYWYRQSLGQGPEFLIYFQGTGAADDSGLPNDRFFAVRPEGSVSTLKIQRTERGDSAVYLCASSLFSSGASTDTQYFGPGTRLTVL.

V usage is TRBV15 and J usage is TRBJ1-1, with TRBD1 identical over 10 bases. V trimming: 1 base; J trimming: 1 base; junction bases outside the gene matches: 6. CDR1 and CDR2 from the germline V gene are LNHNV and YYDKDF (reference sequence). The CDR3 loop spans 17 amino acids. This chain's CDR3 is CATSRGRQGAGNTEAFF. Written as DNA, the CDR3 is TGTGCCACCAGCAGAGGACGACAGGGGGCCGGGAACACTGAAGCTTTCTTT.

The rearrangement links TRBV11-3 to TRBJ2-1; the D gene is possibly TRBD1 (6 bases). Trimming removed 4 bases from V and 7 bases from J, with 17 bases in between. The CDR3 is 15 amino acids. Germline assignment: CDR1 SGHNT and CDR2 YENEEA. The CDR3 coding sequence is TGTGCCAGCAGCTGGGGACACCCCACTGGGAATGAGCAGTTCTTC. Protein product: CASSWGHPTGNEQFF. Combining the CDR3 with reference TRBV11-3 and TRBJ2-1 gives the whole variable domain EAGVVQSPRYKIIEKKQPVAFWCNPISGHNTLYWYLQNLGQGPELLIRYENEEAVDDSQLPKDRFSAERLKGVDSTLKIQPAELGDSAVYLCASSWGHPTGNEQFFGPGTRLTVL.

The genes are TRBV5-6 and TRBJ2-3; 8 bases agree with TRBD1. The V gene end was trimmed by 1 base and the J gene end by 4 bases; junction bases not matched to a gene: 8. CDR3 length equals 16 residues. The germline gives CDR1 SGHDT, CDR2 YYEEEE. The CDR3 DNA reads as TGTGCCAGCAGCTTGTTCAGGGGGCCAAGATCAGATACGCAGTATTTT. This gives the protein CASSLFRGPRSDTQYF. The complete variable domain, with remaining parts taken from reference TRBV5-6 and TRBJ2-3, reads DAGVTQSPTHLIKTRGQQVTLRCSPKSGHDTVSWYQQALGQGPQFIFQYYEEEERQRGNFPDRFSGHQFPNYSSELNVNALLLGDSALYLCASSLFRGPRSDTQYFGPGTRLTVL.

V gene TRBV2 combines with J gene TRBJ2-7, with D perhaps matching TRBD1 (5 bases). Germline lookup yields CDR1 SNHLY and CDR2 FYNNEI. CDR3 length equals 12 residues. Trimming took off 5 bases at V and 2 bases at J, with 7 bases between the two ends. The CDR3 spells CASSRQTYEQYF. CDR3 coding DNA: TGTGCCAGCAGTCGACAGACCTACGAGCAGTACTTC.

The rearrangement joins TRBV7-9 to TRBJ2-1; maybe TRBD2 (5 bases). The V end lost 1 base, the J end lost 6 bases, and 7 bases lay between the germline ends. Per germline, CDR1 SEHNR and CDR2 FQNEAQ (reference sequence). The CDR3 spans 13 residues. The CDR3, as DNA: TGTGCCAGCAGCTTAGGCCTAGCCAATGAGCAGTTCTTC. Translation: CASSLGLANEQFF.

This chain joins TRBV4-2 and TRBJ1-1, with a weak D call TRBD1 (5 bases). V shed 1 base and J shed 1 base, with 13 bases lying between them. The germline V gene encodes CDR1 LGHNA and CDR2 YNFKEQ. This CDR3 spans 16 amino acids. The CDR3 loop is CASSQGVTGGNTEAFF. DNA for the CDR3: TGTGCCAGCAGCCAAGGGGTAACAGGAGGGAACACTGAAGCTTTCTTT.

This clone was detected only a few times. This chain uses TRBV5-1 with TRBJ1-1; D possibly corresponds to TRBD1 (5 bases). Trimming left V 3 bases short and J 8 bases short, with 11 bases between. Germline V gene data show CDR1 as SGHRS and CDR2 as YFSETQ. The CDR3 has 12 residues. CDR3 in DNA: TGCGCCAGCAGCTACGGACAAAGCGAAGCTTTCTTT. Translating gives CASSYGQSEAFF.

The chain recombines TRBV19 with TRBJ2-2, with D possibly matching TRBD2 (6 bases). CDR3 length: 16 residues. With 3 bases removed from V and 4 bases from J, the gap between germline ends came to 15 bases. Germline values: CDR1 LNHDA, CDR2 SQIVND (reference sequence). CDR3 DNA: TGTGCCAGTAGTATCCTTAGCGGTGCGGGCACCGGGGAGCTGTTTTTT. It codes for CASSILSGAGTGELFF.

This clone appeared once. This chain joins TRBV9 and TRBJ2-7; 10 bases match TRBD2. Germline trimming cut 4 bases from V and 7 bases from J; bases unmatched to any gene: 11. Germline-derived CDR1 and CDR2 are SGDLS and YYNGEE. CDR3 length: 15 residues. The CDR3 sequence: CASSLGPSGGGEQYF. CDR3 coding DNA: TGTGCCAGCAGCCTGGGACCTAGCGGGGGCGGAGAGCAGTACTTC.

The table lists this clone with a few counts. The chain employs TRBV27 and TRBJ2-6, with D perhaps being TRBD1 or TRBD2 (5 bases each). V lost 6 bases and J 0 bases, leaving 12 bases between the germline ends. CDR3 length: 16 amino acids. Germline lookup yields CDR1 MNHEY and CDR2 SMNVEV (reference sequence). The CDR3 region has the DNA TGTGCCAGCAGCGCCGGGACGTTCTCTGGGGCCAACGTCCTGACTTTC. Residues: CASSAGTFSGANVLTF.